This T cell receptor beta chain is from a study of blood T cell repertoires in COVID-19. Study as a whole: Some COVID-19 samples were acute and others convalescent; all came from the United States, Italy and Spain. Sources were T cells, B-cell-depleted T cells, or PBMCs; the material itself was cDNA or gDNA.

Germline V gene lookup returns CDR1 SGHRS and CDR2 YFSETQ. The CDR3 runs 14 residues. V was trimmed by 0 bases and J by 3 bases, leaving 9 bases between them. Per the authors' pipeline: From reference gene primer amplification, estimates of nucleated cell counts were derived. The repertoire was sequenced with immunoSEQ multiplex PCR; TCRdb's copy has only in-frame clones and lacks some. V and J calls and clone size are copied from that table; D and trimming were computed from the DNA. Of about 260,000 clones listed, around 86% are singletons. This receptor was identified in a woman in her forties who had recovered from COVID-19. Sequencing was carried out using peripheral blood. The chain is built from TRBV5-1 and TRBJ1-1; no clear D. As DNA, the CDR3 is TGCGCCAGCAGCTTGGTCGGGGAGGACACTGAAGCTTTCTTT. Amino acids: CASSLVGEDTEAFF. Combining the CDR3 with reference TRBV5-1 and TRBJ1-1 gives the whole variable domain KAGVTQTPRYLIKTRGQQVTLSCSPISGHRSVSWYQQTPGQGLQFLFEYFSETQRNKGNFPGRFSGRQFSNSRSEMNVSTLELGDSALYLCASSLVGEDTEAFFGQGTRLTVV.